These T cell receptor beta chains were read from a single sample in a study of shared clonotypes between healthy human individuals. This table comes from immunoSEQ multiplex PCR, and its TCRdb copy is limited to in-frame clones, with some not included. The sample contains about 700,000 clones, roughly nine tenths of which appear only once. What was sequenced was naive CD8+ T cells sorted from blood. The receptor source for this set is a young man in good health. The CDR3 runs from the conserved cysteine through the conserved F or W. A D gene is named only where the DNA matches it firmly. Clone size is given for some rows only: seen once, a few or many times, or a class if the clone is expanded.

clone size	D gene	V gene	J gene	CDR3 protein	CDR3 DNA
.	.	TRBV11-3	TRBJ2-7	CASSLGGRREQYF	TGTGCCAGCAGCTTAGGCGGGCGGAGGGAGCAGTACTTC
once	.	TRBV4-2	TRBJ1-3	CASSQELLGLLLNISGNTIYF	TGTGCCAGCAGCCAAGAGTTACTGGGATTGCTCTTAAACATCTCTGGAAACACCATATATTTT
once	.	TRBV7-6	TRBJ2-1	CASSPTDNEQFF	TGTGCCAGCAGCCCGACAGACAATGAGCAGTTCTTC
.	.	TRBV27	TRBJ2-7	CATAGLYEQYF	TGTGCTACGGCGGGACTTTACGAGCAGTACTTC
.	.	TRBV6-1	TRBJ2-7	CASSEGQGPSYEQYF	TGTGCCAGCAGTGAAGGTCAGGGGCCCTCCTACGAGCAGTACTTC
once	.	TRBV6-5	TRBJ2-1	CASSQGTDEQFF	TGTGCCAGCAGTCAGGGTACGGATGAGCAGTTCTTC
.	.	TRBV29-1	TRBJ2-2	CSVAASLPGELFF	TGCAGCGTTGCGGCTAGCTTACCCGGGGAGCTGTTTTTT
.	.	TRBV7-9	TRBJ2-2	CASSTPQGPNTGELFF	TGTGCCAGCAGCACCCCCCAGGGCCCAAACACCGGGGAGCTGTTTTTT
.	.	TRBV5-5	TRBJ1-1	CASSLYRDGTSEAFF	TGTGCCAGCAGCTTGTATAGGGACGGAACTTCTGAAGCTTTCTTT
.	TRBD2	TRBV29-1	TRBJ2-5	CSGQLAGRGETQYF	TGCAGCGGCCAACTAGCGGGGCGGGGAGAGACCCAGTACTTC
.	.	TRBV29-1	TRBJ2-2	CSAEADGELFF	TGCAGCGCGGAAGCCGACGGGGAGCTGTTTTTT
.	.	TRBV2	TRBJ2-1	CASSEGRDTMYNEQFF	TGTGCCAGCAGTGAAGGGCGGGACACGATGTACAATGAGCAGTTCTTC
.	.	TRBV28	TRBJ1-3	CASSLFETGDTIYF	TGTGCCAGCAGTTTATTTGAGACCGGGGACACCATATATTTT
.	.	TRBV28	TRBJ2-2	CASSLDTGELFF	TGTGCCAGCAGTTTAGACACCGGGGAGCTGTTTTTT
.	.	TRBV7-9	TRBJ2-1	CASSPPVGESSYNEQFF	TGTGCCAGCAGTCCCCCCGTCGGGGAGAGCTCCTACAATGAGCAGTTCTTC
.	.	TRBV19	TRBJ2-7	CASSTPPGNEQYF	TGTGCCAGTAGTACCCCTCCCGGGAACGAGCAGTACTTC
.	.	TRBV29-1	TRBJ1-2	CSVEGDLIWDGYTF	TGCAGCGTTGAAGGGGACTTAATATGGGATGGCTACACCTTC
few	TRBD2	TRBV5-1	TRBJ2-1	CASSLETSGNGYNEQFF	TGCGCCAGCAGCTTGGAAACTAGCGGGAACGGTTACAATGAGCAGTTCTTC
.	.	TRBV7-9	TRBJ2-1	CASSSVFNEQFF	TGTGCCAGCTCTTCGGTTTTCAATGAGCAGTTCTTC
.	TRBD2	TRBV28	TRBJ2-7	CASSLTGTSGTSSYEQYF	TGTGCCAGCAGTTTGACCGGGACTAGCGGGACGTCTTCCTACGAGCAGTACTTC
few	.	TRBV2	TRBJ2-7	CASSEGEQYF	TGTGCCAGCAGTGAGGGCGAGCAGTACTTC
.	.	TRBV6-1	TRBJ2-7	CAIHKIGDIHEQYF	TGTGCCATTCACAAGATAGGCGATATCCACGAGCAGTACTTC
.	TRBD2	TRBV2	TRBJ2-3	CASRPILAGESDTQYF	TGTGCCAGCAGACCGATACTAGCGGGAGAGTCCGATACGCAGTATTTT
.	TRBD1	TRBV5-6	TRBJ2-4	CASSTGTVAKNIQYF	TGTGCCAGCAGCACCGGGACAGTAGCCAAAAACATTCAGTACTTC
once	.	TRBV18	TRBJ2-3	CASSDTSSTDTQYF	TGTGCCAGCTCTGACACGTCTAGCACAGATACGCAGTATTTT
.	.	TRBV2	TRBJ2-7	CASIVGRAPYEQYF	TGTGCCAGCATCGTGGGCAGGGCGCCCTACGAGCAGTACTTC
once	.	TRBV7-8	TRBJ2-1	CASSLAPLRNEQFF	TGTGCCAGCAGCTTAGCGCCTCTACGCAATGAGCAGTTCTTC
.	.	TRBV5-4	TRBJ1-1	CASSFGRNTEAFF	TGTGCCAGCAGCTTTGGCCGGAACACTGAAGCTTTCTTT
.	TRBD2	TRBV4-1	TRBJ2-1	CASSRLLAGALNEQFF	TGCGCCAGCAGCCGCCTACTAGCGGGGGCTCTCAATGAGCAGTTCTTC
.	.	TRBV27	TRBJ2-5	CASSPTGYSAQYF	TGTGCCAGCAGTCCTACAGGGTATTCGGCCCAGTACTTC